The present T cell receptor (beta chain) was sequenced within a study of regulatory and conventional T cells in RAG deficiency. Findings of the study overall: Omenn patients showed >80% Treg-Tconv overlap and shorter CDR3 lengths.

Here immunoSEQ multiplex PCR was the method, and the copy in TCRdb shows in-frame clones only, minus some. In the table there are 30,000 to 40,000 clones, around 76% of which are singletons. This clone has just one count. Its antigen is unidentified. Germline CDR1 and CDR2: MGHDK and SYGVNS. Between the trimmed V and J ends, which lost 3 bases and 4 bases, there was a span of 8 bases. The CDR3 is made up of 13 amino acids. Genomic DNA came from blood conventional CD4+ T cells gated CD25-low CD127-high. These sequences were also reported in another study, on regulatory T cells. This second study says: The primer mix had 52 TRBV and 13 TRBJ primers.

Material: CD4+ effector T cells sorted from blood. The sequence came from a human donor in good health. The genes are TRBV25-1 and TRBJ2-3; D gene ambiguous. CDR3 bases: TGTGCCAGCAGTGATTCAGCCGCAGATACGCAGTATTTT. It is translated as CASSDSAADTQYF.